This TCR beta chain was identified during a study of CD8+ T cells in alopecia areata. In each case, RNA was isolated and then reverse transcribed into cDNA as the sequencing template. Clones were read by immunoSEQ multiplex PCR, and TCRdb kept only the in-frame ones, dropping some. The data show around 190,000 clones, 45% to 65% seen once. Treatment here: oral pan-JAK inhibitor, 5-10 mg twice daily. CDR1 GTSNPN and CDR2 SVGIG come from the germline V gene (reference sequence). The CDR3 spans 15 residues. Trimming took off 1 base at V and 4 bases at J, with 11 bases between the two ends. This chain connects TRBV30 to TRBJ1-6; no definite D call. The sequencing used CD4+ T cells sorted from blood, collected at week 4, from a patient treated with tofacitinib. The receptor was isolated from a human donor with alopecia areata. This CDR3 is CAWSAKDGYNSPLHF. CDR3 bases: TGTGCCTGGAGTGCTAAGGACGGTTATAATTCACCCCTCCACTTT.